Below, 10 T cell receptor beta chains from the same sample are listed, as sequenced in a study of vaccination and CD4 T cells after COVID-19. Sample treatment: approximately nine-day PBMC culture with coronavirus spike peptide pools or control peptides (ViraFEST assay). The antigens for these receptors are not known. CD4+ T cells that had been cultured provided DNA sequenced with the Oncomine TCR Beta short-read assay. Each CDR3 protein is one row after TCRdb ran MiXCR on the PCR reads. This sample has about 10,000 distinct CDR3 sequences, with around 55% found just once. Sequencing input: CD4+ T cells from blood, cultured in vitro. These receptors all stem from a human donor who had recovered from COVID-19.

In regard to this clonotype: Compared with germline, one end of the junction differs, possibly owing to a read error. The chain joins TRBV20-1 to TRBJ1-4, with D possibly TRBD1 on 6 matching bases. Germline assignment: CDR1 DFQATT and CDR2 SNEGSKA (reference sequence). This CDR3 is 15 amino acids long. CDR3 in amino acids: CSAREGRGQWEKLFF. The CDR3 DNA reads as TGCAGTGCGAGAGAGGGCAGGGGACAATGGGAAAAACTGTTTTTT.

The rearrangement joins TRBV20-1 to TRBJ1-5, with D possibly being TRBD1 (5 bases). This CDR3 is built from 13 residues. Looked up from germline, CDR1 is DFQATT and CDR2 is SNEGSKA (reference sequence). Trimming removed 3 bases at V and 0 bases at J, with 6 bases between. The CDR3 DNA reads TGCAGTGCTAGTCAGGGTAGCAATCAGCCCCAGCATTTT. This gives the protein CSASQGSNQPQHF.

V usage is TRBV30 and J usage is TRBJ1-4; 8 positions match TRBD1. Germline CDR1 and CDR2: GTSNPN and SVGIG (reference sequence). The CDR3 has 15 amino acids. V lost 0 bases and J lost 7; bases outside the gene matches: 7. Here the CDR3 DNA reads TGTGCCTGGAGTGTAGGACAGGGCTTAAGTGAAAAACTGTTTTTT. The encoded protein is CAWSVGQGLSEKLFF.

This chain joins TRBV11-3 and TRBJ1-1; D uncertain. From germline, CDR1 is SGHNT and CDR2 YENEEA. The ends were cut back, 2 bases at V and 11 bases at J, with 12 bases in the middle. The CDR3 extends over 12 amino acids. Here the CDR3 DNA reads TGTGCCAGCAGCTTATCGGTTGGTATCGCTTTCTTT. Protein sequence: CASSLSVGIAFF.

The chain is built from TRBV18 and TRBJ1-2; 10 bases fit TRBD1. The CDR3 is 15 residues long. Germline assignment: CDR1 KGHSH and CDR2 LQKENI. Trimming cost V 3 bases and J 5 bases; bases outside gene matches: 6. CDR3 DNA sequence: TGTGCCAGCTCACCCCTGACAGGGGGCGAGTATGGCTACACCTTC. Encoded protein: CASSPLTGGEYGYTF.

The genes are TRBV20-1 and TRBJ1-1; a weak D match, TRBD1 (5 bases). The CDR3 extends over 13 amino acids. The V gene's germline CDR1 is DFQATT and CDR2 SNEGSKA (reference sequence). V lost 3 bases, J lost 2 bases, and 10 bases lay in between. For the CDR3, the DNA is TGCAGTGCTAGTCGACAGAGTAACACTGAAGCTTTCTTT. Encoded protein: CSASRQSNTEAFF.

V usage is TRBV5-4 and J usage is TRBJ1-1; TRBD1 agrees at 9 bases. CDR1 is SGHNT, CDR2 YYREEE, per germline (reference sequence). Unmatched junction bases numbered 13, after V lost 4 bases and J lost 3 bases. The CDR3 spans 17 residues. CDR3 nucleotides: TGTGCCAGCAGCCCGGGACAGGGAGGTAGGGTGGACACTGAAGCTTTCTTT. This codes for CASSPGQGGRVDTEAFF.

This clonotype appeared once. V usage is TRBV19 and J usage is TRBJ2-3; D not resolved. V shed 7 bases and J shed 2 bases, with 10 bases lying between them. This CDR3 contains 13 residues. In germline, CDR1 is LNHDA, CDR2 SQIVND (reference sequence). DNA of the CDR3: TGTGCCAGTAAGCACTACTACACAGATACGCAGTATTTT. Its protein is CASKHYYTDTQYF.

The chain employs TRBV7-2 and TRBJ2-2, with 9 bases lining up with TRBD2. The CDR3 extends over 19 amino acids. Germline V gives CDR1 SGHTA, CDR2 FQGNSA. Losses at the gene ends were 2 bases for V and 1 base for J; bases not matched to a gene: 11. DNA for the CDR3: TGTGCCAGCAGCTTAAGAGTAGCGGGGGTCCTGGGGAACACCGGGGAGCTGTTTTTT. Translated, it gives CASSLRVAGVLGNTGELFF.

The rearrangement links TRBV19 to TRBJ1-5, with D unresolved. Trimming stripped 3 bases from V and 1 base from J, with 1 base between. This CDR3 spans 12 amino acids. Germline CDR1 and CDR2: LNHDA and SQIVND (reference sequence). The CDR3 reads CASSMSNQPQHF. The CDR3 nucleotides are TGTGCCAGTAGTATGAGCAATCAGCCCCAGCATTTT.